This T cell receptor beta chain was captured in a study of cytomegalovirus exposure and HLA in healthy donors. Broader study findings: According to the study, around 150 TCR beta chains were cytomegalovirus-associated.

Here immunoSEQ multiplex PCR was the method, and the copy in TCRdb shows in-frame clones only, minus some. The sample yields 300,000 to 400,000 clones, around 86% seen once. Comment on this clone: Its antigen is not identified.

V lost 6 bases, J lost 4 bases, and 10 bases lay in between. Germline V gives CDR1 MNHNS, CDR2 SASEGT. The length of the CDR3 is 12 residues. The sample comprised PBMCs. This chain joins TRBV6-1 and TRBJ2-7; D perhaps matches TRBD1 (6 bases). The clonotype comes from a woman aged 18-30 years in good health and CMV-seronegative. DNA of the CDR3: TGTGCCAGCAGCCTGGACAGTTACGAGCAGTACTTC. Amino acids: CASSLDSYEQYF.